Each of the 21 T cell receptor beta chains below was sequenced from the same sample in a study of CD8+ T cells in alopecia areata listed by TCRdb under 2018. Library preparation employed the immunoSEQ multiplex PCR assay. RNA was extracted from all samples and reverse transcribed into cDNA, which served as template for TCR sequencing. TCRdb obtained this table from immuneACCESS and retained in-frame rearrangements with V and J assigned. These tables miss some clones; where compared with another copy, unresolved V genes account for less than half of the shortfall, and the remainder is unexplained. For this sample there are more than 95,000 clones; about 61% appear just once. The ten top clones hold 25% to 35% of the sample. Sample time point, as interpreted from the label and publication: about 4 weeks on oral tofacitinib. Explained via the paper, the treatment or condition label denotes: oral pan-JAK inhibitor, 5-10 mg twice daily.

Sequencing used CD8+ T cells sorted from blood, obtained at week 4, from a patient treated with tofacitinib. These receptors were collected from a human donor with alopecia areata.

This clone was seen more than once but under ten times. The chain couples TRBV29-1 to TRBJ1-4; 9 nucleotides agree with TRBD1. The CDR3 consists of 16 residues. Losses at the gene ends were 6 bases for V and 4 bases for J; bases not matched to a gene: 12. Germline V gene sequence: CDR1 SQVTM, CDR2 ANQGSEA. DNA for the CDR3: TGCAGCGTGTCTGGACAGGGGCCCGGGGATAATGAAAAACTGTTTTTT. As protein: CSVSGQGPGDNEKLFF.

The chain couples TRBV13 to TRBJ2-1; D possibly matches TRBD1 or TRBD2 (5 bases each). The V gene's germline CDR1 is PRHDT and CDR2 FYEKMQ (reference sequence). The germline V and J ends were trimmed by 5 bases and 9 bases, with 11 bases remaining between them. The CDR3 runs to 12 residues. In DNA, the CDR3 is TGTGCCAGCAGCAAGACCGGGACTGAGCAGTTCTTC. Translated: CASSKTGTEQFF.

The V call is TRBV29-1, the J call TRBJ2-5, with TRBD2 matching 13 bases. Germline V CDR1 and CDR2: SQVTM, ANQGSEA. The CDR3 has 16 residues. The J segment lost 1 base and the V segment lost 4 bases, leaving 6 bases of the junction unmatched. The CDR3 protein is CSVAGTSGASQETQYF. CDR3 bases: TGCAGCGTTGCTGGGACTAGCGGGGCTTCCCAAGAGACCCAGTACTTC.

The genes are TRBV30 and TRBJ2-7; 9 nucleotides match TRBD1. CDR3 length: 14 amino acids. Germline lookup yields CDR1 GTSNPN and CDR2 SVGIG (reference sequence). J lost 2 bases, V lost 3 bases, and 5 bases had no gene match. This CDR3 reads CAWSTGTGPYEQYF. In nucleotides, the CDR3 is TGTGCCTGGAGCACCGGGACAGGGCCCTACGAGCAGTACTTC.

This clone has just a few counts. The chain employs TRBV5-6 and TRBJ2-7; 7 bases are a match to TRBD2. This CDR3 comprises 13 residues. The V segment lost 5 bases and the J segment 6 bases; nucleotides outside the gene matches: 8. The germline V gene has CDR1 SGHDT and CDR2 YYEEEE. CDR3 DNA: TGTGCCAGCAGATTTGAGGGAGGGGCCGAGCAGTACTTC. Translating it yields CASRFEGGAEQYF.

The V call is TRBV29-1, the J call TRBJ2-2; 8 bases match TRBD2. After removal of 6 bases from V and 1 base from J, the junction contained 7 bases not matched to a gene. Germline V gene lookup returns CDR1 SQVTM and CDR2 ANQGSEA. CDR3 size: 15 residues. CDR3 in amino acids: CSVEPGTRNTGELFF. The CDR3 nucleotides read TGCAGCGTCGAACCCGGGACTAGGAACACCGGGGAGCTGTTTTTT.

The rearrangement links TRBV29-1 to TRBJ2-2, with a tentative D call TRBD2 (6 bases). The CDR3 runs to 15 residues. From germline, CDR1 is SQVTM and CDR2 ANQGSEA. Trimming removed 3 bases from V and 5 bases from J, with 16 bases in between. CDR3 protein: CSVEEVPGRTGELFF. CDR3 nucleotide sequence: TGCAGCGTTGAGGAGGTCCCAGGGAGGACCGGGGAGCTGTTTTTT.

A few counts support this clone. The CDR3 nucleotides are TGCAGCGTTGATGGGAACTCTAACACAGATACGCAGTATTTT. Protein product: CSVDGNSNTDTQYF. This chain links TRBV29-1 with TRBJ2-3; D not resolved. Germline V gives CDR1 SQVTM, CDR2 ANQGSEA. Trimming took off 3 bases at V and 2 bases at J, with 12 bases between the two ends. The CDR3 extends over 14 amino acids.

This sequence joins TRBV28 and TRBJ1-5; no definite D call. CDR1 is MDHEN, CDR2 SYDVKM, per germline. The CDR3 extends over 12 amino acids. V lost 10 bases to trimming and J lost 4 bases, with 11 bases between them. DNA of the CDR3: TGTGCCATGGGGAGTCAGAATCAGCCCCAGCATTTT. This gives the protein CAMGSQNQPQHF.

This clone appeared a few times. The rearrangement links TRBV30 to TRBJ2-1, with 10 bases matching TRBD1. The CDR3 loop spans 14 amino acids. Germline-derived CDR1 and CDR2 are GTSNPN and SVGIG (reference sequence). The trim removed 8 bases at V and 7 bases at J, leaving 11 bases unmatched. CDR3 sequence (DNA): TGTGCCGGGACCGGGGACAGGGGTCTGAATGAGCAGTTCTTC. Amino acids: CAGTGDRGLNEQFF.

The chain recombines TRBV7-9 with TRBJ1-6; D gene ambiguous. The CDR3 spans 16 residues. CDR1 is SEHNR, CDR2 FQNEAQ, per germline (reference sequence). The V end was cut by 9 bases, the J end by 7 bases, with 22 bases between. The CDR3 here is CARGRGATGGNSPLHF. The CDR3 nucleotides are TGTGCCAGGGGTCGAGGCGCAACGGGAGGGAATTCACCCCTCCACTTT.

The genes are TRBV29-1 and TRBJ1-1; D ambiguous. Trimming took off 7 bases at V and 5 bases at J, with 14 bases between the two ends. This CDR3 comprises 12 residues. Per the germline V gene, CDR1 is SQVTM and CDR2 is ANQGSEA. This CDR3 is CSAVSWGTEAFF. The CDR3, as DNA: TGCAGCGCTGTGTCGTGGGGAACTGAAGCTTTCTTT.

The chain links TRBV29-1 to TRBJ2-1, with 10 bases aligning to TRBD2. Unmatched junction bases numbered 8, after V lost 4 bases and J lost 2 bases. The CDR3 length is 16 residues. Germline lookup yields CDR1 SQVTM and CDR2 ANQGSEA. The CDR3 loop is CSVALAGRMTYNEQFF. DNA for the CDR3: TGCAGCGTTGCACTAGCGGGGAGGATGACCTACAATGAGCAGTTCTTC.

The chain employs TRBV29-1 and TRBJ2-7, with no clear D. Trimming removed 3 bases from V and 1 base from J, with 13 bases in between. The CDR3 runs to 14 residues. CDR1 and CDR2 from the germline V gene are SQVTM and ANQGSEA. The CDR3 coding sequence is TGCAGCGTTGAGAGCCGGATGGTGTCCTACGAGCAGTACTTC. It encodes CSVESRMVSYEQYF.

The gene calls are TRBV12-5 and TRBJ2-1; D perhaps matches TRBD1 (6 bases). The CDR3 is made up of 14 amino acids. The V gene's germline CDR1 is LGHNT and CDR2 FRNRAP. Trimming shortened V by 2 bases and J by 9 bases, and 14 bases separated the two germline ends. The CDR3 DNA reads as TGTGCTAGTGGTTTGCCAAACAGGGTAGGTGAGCAGTTCTTC. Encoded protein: CASGLPNRVGEQFF.

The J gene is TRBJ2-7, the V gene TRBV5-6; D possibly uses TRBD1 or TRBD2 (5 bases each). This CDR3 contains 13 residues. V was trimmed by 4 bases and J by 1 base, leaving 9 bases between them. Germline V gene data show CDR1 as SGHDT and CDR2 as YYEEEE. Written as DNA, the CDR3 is TGTGCCAGCAGCGGGACCCCATCCTACGAGCAGTACTTC. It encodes CASSGTPSYEQYF.

CDR3 coding DNA: TGTGCCAGCAGCCCAGTCACGGACAGGGGACAAGAGACCCAGTACTTC. Amino acids: CASSPVTDRGQETQYF. The chain employs TRBV11-2 and TRBJ2-5, with 9 positions matching TRBD1. Germline CDR1 is SGHAT and CDR2 is FQNNGV. After removal of 5 bases from V and 2 bases from J, the junction contained 9 bases not matched to a gene. The CDR3 contains 16 residues. Drawing the rest from reference TRBV11-2 and TRBJ2-5, the complete variable domain is EAGVAQSPRYKIIEKRQSVAFWCNPISGHATLYWYQQILGQGPKLLIQFQNNGVVDDSQLPKDRFSAERLKGVDSTLKIQPAKLEDSAVYLCASSPVTDRGQETQYFGPGTRLLVL.

The chain's CDR3 is CSVAVTVDEQYF. The CDR3 DNA is TGCAGCGTTGCTGTGACGGTCGACGAGCAGTACTTC. The V call is TRBV29-1, the J call TRBJ2-7; D gene uncertain. The length of the CDR3 is 12 residues. Germline V gene sequence: CDR1 SQVTM, CDR2 ANQGSEA. Trimming shortened V by 4 bases and J by 5 bases, and 12 bases separated the two germline ends.

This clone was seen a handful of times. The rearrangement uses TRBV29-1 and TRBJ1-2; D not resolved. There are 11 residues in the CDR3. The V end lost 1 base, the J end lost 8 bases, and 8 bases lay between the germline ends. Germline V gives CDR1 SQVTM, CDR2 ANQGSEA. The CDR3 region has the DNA TGCAGCGTTGAAGTCCTTCAAGGCTACACCTTC. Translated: CSVEVLQGYTF.

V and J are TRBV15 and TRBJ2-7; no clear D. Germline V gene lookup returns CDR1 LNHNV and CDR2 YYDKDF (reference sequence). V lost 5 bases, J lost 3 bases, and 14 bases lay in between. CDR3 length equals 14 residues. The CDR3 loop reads CATSPGSNSYEQYF. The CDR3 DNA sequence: TGTGCCACCAGCCCCGGTTCCAATAGCTACGAGCAGTACTTC.

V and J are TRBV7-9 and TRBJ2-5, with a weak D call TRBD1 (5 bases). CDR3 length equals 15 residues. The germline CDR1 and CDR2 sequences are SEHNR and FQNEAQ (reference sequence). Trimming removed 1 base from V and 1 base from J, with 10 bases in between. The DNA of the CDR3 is TGTGCCAGCAGCTTAGTAGACAGACTCCAAGAGACCCAGTACTTC. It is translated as CASSLVDRLQETQYF.